The 8 T cell receptor beta chains presented below share a single source sample, sequenced in a study of cytomegalovirus exposure and HLA in healthy donors. PCR used 60 Vbeta primers and 13 Jbeta primers. The table came from immunoSEQ multiplex PCR; TCRdb's copy has only in-frame clones and leaves some out. Among 100,000 or so clones listed, approximately 70% were seen once. The sequenced material came from PBMCs. The receptors derive from a man in his forties in good health and CMV-seropositive.

This clone was recorded only once. The rearrangement uses TRBV6-1 and TRBJ1-1; D uncertain. Germline CDR1 MNHNS, CDR2 SASEGT. The germline V and J ends were trimmed by 6 bases and 0 bases, with 14 bases remaining between them. The CDR3 spans 15 residues. The CDR3 reads CASRRPLTMNTEAFF. The CDR3 nucleotides read TGTGCCAGCAGGAGGCCACTTACCATGAACACTGAAGCTTTCTTT.

V usage is TRBV7-8 and J usage is TRBJ2-3, with 8 positions matching TRBD1. Germline V gives CDR1 SGHVS, CDR2 FQNEAQ. Trimming cost V 4 bases and J 4 bases; bases outside gene matches: 4. The CDR3 runs to 14 residues. CDR3 nucleotide sequence: TGTGCCAGCAGCTCGACAGGGGTCCCAGATACGCAGTATTTT. Its protein product is CASSSTGVPDTQYF.

This clone was counted between two and nine times. This chain connects TRBV9 to TRBJ2-1; 9 bases fit TRBD2. Germline V CDR1 and CDR2: SGDLS, YYNGEE. The CDR3 sequence is 15 residues long. Unmatched junction bases numbered 1, after V lost 1 base and J lost 2 bases. The CDR3 loop reads CASSVLAGPYNEQFF. For the CDR3, the DNA is TGTGCCAGCAGCGTACTAGCGGGACCCTACAATGAGCAGTTCTTC.

The rearrangement links TRBV6-1 to TRBJ2-1; the match to TRBD1 covers 9 bases. Germline V gives CDR1 MNHNS, CDR2 SASEGT. The ends lost 7 bases at V and 10 bases at J; junction bases unmatched: 11. The CDR3 consists of 14 residues. This CDR3 reads CASTPMVTGGEQFF. As DNA, the CDR3 is TGTGCCAGCACCCCGATGGTAACAGGGGGCGAGCAGTTCTTC.

This clone was seen only a few times. The rearrangement uses TRBV10-1 and TRBJ2-5; TRBD2 aligns across 14 bases. CDR1 WNHNN and CDR2 SYGVQD come from the germline V gene (reference sequence). The CDR3 has 14 amino acids. The J segment lost 4 bases and the V segment lost 6 bases, leaving 1 base of the junction unmatched. CDR3 loop: CASRGLAGAETQYF. CDR3 bases: TGCGCCAGCAGGGGACTAGCGGGAGCAGAGACCCAGTACTTC.

The J gene is TRBJ2-7, the V gene TRBV7-2; TRBD1 matches at 8 bases. The V gene end was trimmed by 4 bases and the J gene end by 2 bases; junction bases not matched to a gene: 7. The germline CDR1 and CDR2 sequences are SGHTA and FQGNSA. This CDR3 comprises 15 residues. The DNA for the CDR3 is TGTGCCAGCAGCTCGACGACAGGGGAAACCTACGAGCAGTACTTC. Protein product: CASSSTTGETYEQYF.

In nucleotides, the CDR3 is TGTGCCTACGACAGGGGTGGGTCACCCCTCCACTTT. Protein: CAYDRGGSPLHF. This sequence joins TRBV30 and TRBJ1-6, with 8 positions matching TRBD1. This CDR3 spans 12 amino acids. Germline CDR1 reads GTSNPN; CDR2 reads SVGIG (reference sequence). With V trimmed by 7 bases and J by 10 bases, 6 bases remained unmatched.

The chain has TRBV6-6 and TRBJ2-7, with D perhaps TRBD2 (6 bases). The germline gives CDR1 MNHNY, CDR2 SVGAGI (reference sequence). V was clipped by 5 bases and J by 1 base, with 9 bases between them. The CDR3 is made up of 13 amino acids. The CDR3 region is CASSVGRSYEQYF. The CDR3 DNA follows: TGTGCCAGCAGTGTGGGGAGGTCCTACGAGCAGTACTTC.